This T cell receptor (beta chain) was identified during a study of persistence of HIV-infected CD4 T cells. Stimulation used around 10 ug/mL lysate from CMV-infected fibroblasts. Memory cells lacking CD40L and CD69 with high CD45RO were sorted. These HIV-1-infected adults initiated suppressive ART in chronic infection. The libraries were made with immunoSEQ version 4 in survey mode. Only in-frame clones appear in the TCRdb table, and some are missing; sequencing was by immunoSEQ multiplex PCR. The sample shows fewer than 30,000 clones, around 80% of them seen only once. With regard to this clone: Its antigen is undetermined.

The sample was CD4+ T cells sorted from PBMCs after 18-hour stimulation, taken from a patient who received antiretroviral therapy. The source is an adult man with HIV who was CMV-seropositive.

The CDR3 DNA sequence: TGTGCCAGCAGCTCCCGAGGCGGGGGCACAGATACGCAGTATTTT. Amino acid sequence: CASSSRGGGTDTQYF. The chain employs TRBV7-3 and TRBJ2-3; D may be TRBD2 (6 bases). This CDR3 has 15 amino acids. Germline assignment: CDR1 SGHTA and CDR2 FQGTGA. V was trimmed by 4 bases and J by 1 base, leaving 12 bases between them.